These T cell receptor beta chains were read from a single sample in a study of blood T cell repertoires in COVID-19. Here immunoSEQ multiplex PCR was the method, and the copy in TCRdb shows in-frame clones only, minus some. Of fewer than 65,000 clones listed, under 95% were seen once; the top ten hold 3.9%. Input material: peripheral blood. Every receptor here comes from a human donor in a cohort sampled during active COVID-19. Each CDR3 is given with its conserved first and last residue. D genes are given only for firm matches. Rows may omit the clone size; those that give it use once, few, many or a size class.

d_gene: TRBD2
abundance: .
v_gene: TRBV24-1
j_gene: TRBJ2-2
CDR3nt: TGTGCCACCAGTACGGCGTCAGCGACTAGCGCCGGTGGCGGGGAGCTGTTTTTT
CDR3aa: CATSTASATSAGGGELFF

d_gene: .
abundance: few
v_gene: TRBV28
j_gene: TRBJ1-1
CDR3nt: TGTGCCAGCAGTGGCGAGACTCTTCAGGGGGAAGCTTTCTTT
CDR3aa: CASSGETLQGEAFF

d_gene: .
abundance: .
v_gene: TRBV6-5
j_gene: TRBJ1-1
CDR3nt: TGTGCCAGCAGTTACGCGGGGGTGAACACTGAAGCTTTCTTT
CDR3aa: CASSYAGVNTEAFF

d_gene: TRBD2
abundance: .
v_gene: TRBV28
j_gene: TRBJ2-7
CDR3nt: TGTGCCAGCAGCCTCTGGACTAGCGGGAGCTACGAGCAGTACTTC
CDR3aa: CASSLWTSGSYEQYF

d_gene: .
abundance: .
v_gene: TRBV9
j_gene: TRBJ1-3
CDR3nt: TGTGCCAGCAGCGTCCAGACAGGAGACGGAAACACCATATATTTT
CDR3aa: CASSVQTGDGNTIYF

d_gene: TRBD1
abundance: .
v_gene: TRBV7-6
j_gene: TRBJ2-5
CDR3nt: TGTGCCAGCAGCTCACAACAGGGGGCCCAAGAGACCCAGTACTTC
CDR3aa: CASSSQQGAQETQYF

d_gene: .
abundance: .
v_gene: TRBV9
j_gene: TRBJ1-1
CDR3nt: TGTGCCAGCAGCGTTGGGGGGATGAACACTGAAGCTTTCTTT
CDR3aa: CASSVGGMNTEAFF

d_gene: .
abundance: .
v_gene: TRBV4-1
j_gene: TRBJ1-5
CDR3nt: TGCGCCAGCAGCCAAGAGTGGCAGGGTAGGCAGCCCCAGCATTTT
CDR3aa: CASSQEWQGRQPQHF

d_gene: TRBD2
abundance: .
v_gene: TRBV11-3
j_gene: TRBJ2-1
CDR3nt: TGTGCCAGCAGCGCCGGGGGGGCAGGGAGTATTGAGCAGTTCTTC
CDR3aa: CASSAGGAGSIEQFF

d_gene: TRBD1
abundance: .
v_gene: TRBV7-9
j_gene: TRBJ2-7
CDR3nt: TGTGCCAGCAGCTTAGCAGGGGGCGGCGAGCAGTACTTC
CDR3aa: CASSLAGGGEQYF

d_gene: .
abundance: once
v_gene: TRBV18
j_gene: TRBJ1-5
CDR3nt: TGTGCCAGCTCACCCGGGAATCAGCCCCAGCATTTT
CDR3aa: CASSPGNQPQHF

d_gene: .
abundance: few
v_gene: TRBV18
j_gene: TRBJ1-2
CDR3nt: TGTGCCAGCTCACCACGGGGCCCGCAGGGCTACACCTTC
CDR3aa: CASSPRGPQGYTF

d_gene: .
abundance: .
v_gene: TRBV12-3/TRBV12-4
j_gene: TRBJ1-2
CDR3nt: TGTGCCAGCACCCAACAGGGTGACTATGGCTACACCTTC
CDR3aa: CASTQQGDYGYTF

d_gene: TRBD2
abundance: .
v_gene: TRBV4-1
j_gene: TRBJ2-3
CDR3nt: TGCGCCAGCAGCCGTTCTCCGCTAGCGGGAGTCGCAGATACGCAGTATTTT
CDR3aa: CASSRSPLAGVADTQYF

d_gene: TRBD1
abundance: .
v_gene: TRBV6-5
j_gene: TRBJ2-7
CDR3nt: TGTGCCAGCAGTTACGGGGACAGAAGCTACGAGCAGTACTTC
CDR3aa: CASSYGDRSYEQYF

d_gene: TRBD1
abundance: .
v_gene: TRBV6-1
j_gene: TRBJ1-6
CDR3nt: TGTGCCAGCAGTGACCCGGGACAGGGGAGTAATTCACCCCTCCACTTT
CDR3aa: CASSDPGQGSNSPLHF